A selection of T cell receptor beta chains follows, all from one sample in a study of OX40 agonist ivuxolimab in advanced cancers. Clones were read by immunoSEQ multiplex PCR, and TCRdb kept only the in-frame ones, dropping some. The repertoire consists of around 70,000 clones, with around 90% occurring once and the leading ten covering under 10%. Source: CD4+ or CD8+ T cells sorted from blood, taken in a trial of the OX40 agonist ivuxolimab. Receptor source: an adult with an advanced solid tumor such as melanoma, head and neck, liver or kidney cancer. Each CDR3 is given with its conserved first and last residue. The D gene is left open where the match is weak. Some rows mark clone size as missing; the rest say once, few, many or name a class of expanded clone.

length | size | J | V | D | CDR3 | DNA
13 | - | TRBJ2-5 | TRBV5-1 | - | CASSLTSQETQYF | TGCGCCAGCAGCCTGACAAGCCAAGAGACCCAGTACTTC
15 | - | TRBJ2-2 | TRBV29-1 | TRBD1 | CSVEGDRAAAGELFF | TGCAGCGTTGAAGGGGACAGGGCGGCCGCCGGGGAGCTGTTTTTT
14 | - | TRBJ2-1 | TRBV5-4 | TRBD1 | CASSYRGNGGEQFF | TGTGCCAGCAGCTACAGGGGGAACGGCGGTGAGCAGTTCTTC
15 | - | TRBJ1-2 | TRBV5-6 | - | CASSFMGGEGYGYTF | TGTGCCAGCAGCTTCATGGGGGGCGAGGGCTATGGCTACACCTTC
11 | - | TRBJ2-7 | TRBV10-3 | - | CAISQGFEQYF | TGTGCCATCAGCCAGGGCTTCGAGCAGTACTTC
13 | once | TRBJ2-6 | TRBV19 | - | CASSNSGANVLTF | TGTGCCAGTAGTAACTCTGGGGCCAACGTCCTGACTTTC
13 | - | TRBJ1-1 | TRBV7-9 | - | CASSLRLDTEAFF | TGTGCCAGCAGCTTACGGCTTGACACTGAAGCTTTCTTT
14 | once | TRBJ1-4 | TRBV5-6 | - | CASSLGATNEKLFF | TGTGCCAGCAGCTTGGGCGCAACTAATGAAAAACTGTTTTTT
15 | - | TRBJ2-1 | TRBV9 | TRBD1 | CASSVEGQPYNEQFF | TGTGCCAGCAGCGTAGAGGGACAGCCCTACAATGAGCAGTTCTTC
13 | - | TRBJ2-7 | TRBV10-2 | TRBD1 | CASSQGAVYEQYF | TGCGCCAGCAGTCAGGGGGCGGTCTACGAGCAGTACTTC
13 | - | TRBJ1-4 | TRBV7-9 | - | CASSGGNNEKLFF | TGTGCCAGCTCGGGGGGAAATAATGAAAAACTGTTTTTT
15 | - | TRBJ2-7 | TRBV5-6 | TRBD1 | CASSTPGTGVNEQYF | TGTGCCAGCAGCACCCCCGGGACAGGGGTCAACGAGCAGTACTTC
12 | - | TRBJ1-2 | TRBV27 | - | CASRKAGESYTF | TGTGCCAGCAGGAAAGCGGGGGAAAGCTACACCTTC
15 | - | TRBJ2-7 | TRBV7-6 | - | CASSLEFVGGYEQYF | TGTGCCAGCAGCTTAGAATTTGTCGGAGGTTACGAGCAGTACTTC
12 | - | TRBJ2-2 | TRBV9 | - | CASTPGGGELFF | TGTGCCAGCACCCCTGGAGGCGGGGAGCTGTTTTTT
17 | - | TRBJ2-3 | TRBV11-2 | - | CASSLDPASQGTDTQYF | TGTGCCAGCAGCTTAGATCCAGCGAGTCAGGGAACAGATACGCAGTATTTT
12 | - | TRBJ2-6 | TRBV21-1 | - | CARPPGANVLTF | TGTGCCCGCCCGCCTGGGGCCAACGTCCTGACTTTC
16 | - | TRBJ2-3 | TRBV7-9 | TRBD2 | CASSSRLAGARDTQYF | TGTGCCAGCAGCTCCCGACTAGCGGGGGCCCGAGATACGCAGTATTTT
11 | - | TRBJ2-7 | TRBV6-6 | - | CASTKGYEQYF | TGTGCCAGCACGAAGGGTTACGAGCAGTACTTC
14 | - | TRBJ1-1 | TRBV6-5 | - | CASNSQGMNTEAFF | TGTGCCAGCAACTCACAGGGTATGAACACTGAAGCTTTCTTT
14 | - | TRBJ2-7 | TRBV11-2 | - | CASSSLTDSYEQYF | TGTGCCAGCAGCTCTCTGACAGACTCCTACGAGCAGTACTTC
14 | - | TRBJ1-1 | TRBV19 | TRBD1 | CASRIKGAGTEAFF | TGTGCCAGTAGAATCAAGGGGGCCGGCACTGAAGCTTTCTTT
14 | - | TRBJ2-7 | TRBV19 | - | CASSTHQGSYEQYF | TGTGCCAGTAGTACCCACCAGGGTTCCTACGAGCAGTACTTC
15 | - | TRBJ2-5 | TRBV5-1 | - | CASSFYGLFQETQYF | TGCGCCAGCAGCTTTTACGGACTGTTTCAAGAGACCCAGTACTTC
14 | - | TRBJ2-5 | TRBV6-6 | - | CASSYSVGQETQYF | TGTGCCAGCAGTTACTCTGTTGGTCAAGAGACCCAGTACTTC
16 | - | TRBJ1-1 | TRBV9 | - | CASSVDGITMNTEAFF | TGTGCCAGCAGCGTTGACGGAATAACTATGAACACTGAAGCTTTCTTT
14 | - | TRBJ1-5 | TRBV27 | - | CASSILGGNQPQHF | TGTGCCAGCAGTATACTAGGTGGAAATCAGCCCCAGCATTTT
16 | - | TRBJ1-2 | TRBV9 | TRBD1 | CASSLRDRVLNYGYTF | TGTGCCAGCAGCCTACGGGACAGGGTTCTTAACTATGGCTACACCTTC
15 | - | TRBJ2-7 | TRBV6-5 | TRBD1 | CASRRNPTGSDEQYF | TGTGCCAGCAGGCGCAATCCGACAGGGTCCGACGAGCAGTACTTC
13 | - | TRBJ2-5 | TRBV19 | - | CASLSDSQETQYF | TGTGCGAGCCTCTCGGACAGTCAAGAGACCCAGTACTTC
15 | - | TRBJ1-1 | TRBV27 | - | CASNPGGGLLTEAFF | TGTGCCAGCAACCCGGGGGGGGGATTGCTCACTGAAGCTTTCTTT
14 | - | TRBJ1-5 | TRBV21-1 | - | CASSKHEGGQPQHF | TGTGCCAGCAGCAAACATGAAGGGGGTCAGCCCCAGCATTTT
15 | few | TRBJ1-5 | TRBV7-6 | - | CASSLDGGLGQPQHF | TGTGCCAGCAGCTTAGATGGGGGATTGGGTCAGCCCCAGCATTTT
16 | - | TRBJ1-1 | TRBV4-1 | - | CASSQGGDGGRTEAFF | TGCGCCAGCAGCCAAGGCGGGGATGGGGGGCGTACTGAAGCTTTCTTT
16 | - | TRBJ2-3 | TRBV11-2 | TRBD2 | CASTPGRRGGGDTQYF | TGTGCCAGCACTCCGGGGAGACGGGGGGGCGGAGATACGCAGTATTTT
14 | - | TRBJ2-7 | TRBV7-6 | - | CASTSRSGTYEQYF | TGTGCCAGCACCTCGAGATCAGGGACCTACGAGCAGTACTTC
11 | - | TRBJ2-2 | TRBV19 | - | CASRVTGELFF | TGTGCCAGTAGGGTAACCGGGGAGCTGTTTTTT
17 | - | TRBJ2-5 | TRBV19 | TRBD1 | CASSPGTGGWFEETQYF | TGTGCCAGTAGCCCCGGGACAGGGGGTTGGTTTGAAGAGACCCAGTACTTC
13 | - | TRBJ2-7 | TRBV16 | - | CASSPQDSYEQYF | TGTGCCAGCAGCCCCCAGGACTCCTACGAGCAGTACTTC
17 | - | TRBJ2-3 | TRBV10-1 | TRBD2 | CASSGPGGLAPTDTQYF | TGCGCCAGCAGTGGCCCGGGGGGACTAGCGCCGACAGATACGCAGTATTTT
15 | - | TRBJ2-7 | TRBV16 | - | CASSSTSGVSYEQYF | TGTGCCAGCAGCTCTACATCTGGGGTCTCCTACGAGCAGTACTTC
13 | once | TRBJ2-7 | TRBV10-1 | - | CATQGGTSYEQYF | TGCGCCACCCAGGGGGGGACCTCCTACGAGCAGTACTTC
14 | - | TRBJ1-2 | TRBV6-1 | TRBD1 | CASSPDRGFYGYTF | TGTGCCAGCAGCCCGGACAGGGGTTTTTATGGCTACACCTTC
14 | - | TRBJ2-3 | TRBV6-5 | - | CASSPDTSTDTQYF | TGTGCCAGCAGCCCCGACACTAGCACAGATACGCAGTATTTT
17 | - | TRBJ1-2 | TRBV7-8 | TRBD1 | CASSSPRGGGTGYGYTF | TGTGCCAGCAGCTCACCCCGGGGGGGAGGGACAGGCTATGGCTACACCTTC
17 | - | TRBJ2-2 | TRBV9 | - | CASSVVNHQFPAGELFF | TGTGCCAGCAGCGTAGTTAACCATCAGTTTCCGGCCGGGGAGCTGTTTTTT
14 | - | TRBJ2-7 | TRBV9 | TRBD2 | CASSLSGDSYEQYF | TGTGCCAGCAGCCTTAGCGGGGACTCCTACGAGCAGTACTTC
12 | - | TRBJ1-5 | TRBV5-3 | - | CARSLMGQPQHF | TGTGCCAGAAGCTTGATGGGCCAGCCCCAGCATTTT
14 | - | TRBJ2-1 | TRBV5-6 | - | CASSLAAGQNEQFF | TGTGCCAGCAGCTTGGCCGCGGGCCAGAATGAGCAGTTCTTC
12 | - | TRBJ2-7 | TRBV5-1 | - | CASSLAPDEQYF | TGCGCCAGCAGCTTGGCACCGGACGAGCAGTACTTC
12 | - | TRBJ1-1 | TRBV11-2 | - | CASSLEGVEAFF | TGTGCCAGCAGCTTAGAAGGAGTAGAAGCTTTCTTT
16 | - | TRBJ2-5 | TRBV5-1 | TRBD2 | CASSLERGALQETQYF | TGCGCCAGCAGCTTGGAGCGGGGGGCCCTCCAAGAGACCCAGTACTTC
16 | - | TRBJ2-5 | TRBV10-3 | - | CAISHPGGDRQETQYF | TGTGCCATCAGCCACCCTGGCGGGGATCGGCAAGAGACCCAGTACTTC
13 | - | TRBJ2-5 | TRBV6-5 | - | CASSGLAQETQYF | TGTGCCAGCAGTGGCTTGGCTCAAGAGACCCAGTACTTC